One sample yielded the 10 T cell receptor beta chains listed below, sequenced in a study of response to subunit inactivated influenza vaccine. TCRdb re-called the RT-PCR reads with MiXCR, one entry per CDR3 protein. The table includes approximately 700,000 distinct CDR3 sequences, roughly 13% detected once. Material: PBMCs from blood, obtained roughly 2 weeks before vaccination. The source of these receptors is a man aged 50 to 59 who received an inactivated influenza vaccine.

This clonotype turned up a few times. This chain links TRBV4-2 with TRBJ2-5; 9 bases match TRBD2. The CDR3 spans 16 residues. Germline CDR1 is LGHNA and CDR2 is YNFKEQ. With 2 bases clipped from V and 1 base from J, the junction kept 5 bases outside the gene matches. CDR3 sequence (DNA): TGTGCCAGCAGCCAACCTAGACTAGCGGCCCAAGAGACCCAGTACTTC. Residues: CASSQPRLAAQETQYF.

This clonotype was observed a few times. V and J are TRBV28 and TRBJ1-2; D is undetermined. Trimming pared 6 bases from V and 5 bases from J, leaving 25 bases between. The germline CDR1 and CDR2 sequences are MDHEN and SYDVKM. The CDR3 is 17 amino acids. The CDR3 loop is CASSTREGGSDLYGYTF. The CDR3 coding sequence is TGTGCCAGCAGCACTCGCGAAGGTGGATCCGATCTTTATGGCTACACCTTC.

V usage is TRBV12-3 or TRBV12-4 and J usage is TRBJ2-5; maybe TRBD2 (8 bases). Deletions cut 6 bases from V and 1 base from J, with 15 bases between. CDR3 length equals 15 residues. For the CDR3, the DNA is TGTGCCAGCAGCCCCGGGAGGGGGCCCCAAGAGACCCAGTACTTC. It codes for CASSPGRGPQETQYF.

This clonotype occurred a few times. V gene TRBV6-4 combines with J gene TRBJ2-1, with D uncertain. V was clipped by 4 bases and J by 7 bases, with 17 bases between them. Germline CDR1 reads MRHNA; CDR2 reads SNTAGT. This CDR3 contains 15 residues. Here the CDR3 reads CASSVTGDPQNEQFF. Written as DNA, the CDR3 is TGTGCCAGCAGTGTGACTGGCGATCCGCAGAATGAGCAGTTCTTC.

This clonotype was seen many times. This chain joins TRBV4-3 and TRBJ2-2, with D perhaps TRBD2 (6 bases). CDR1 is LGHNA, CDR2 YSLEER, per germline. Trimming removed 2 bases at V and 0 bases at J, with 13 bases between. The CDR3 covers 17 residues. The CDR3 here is CASSQRPAGTNTGELFF. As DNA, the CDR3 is TGCGCCAGCAGCCAACGGCCGGCGGGGACGAACACCGGGGAGCTGTTTTTT.

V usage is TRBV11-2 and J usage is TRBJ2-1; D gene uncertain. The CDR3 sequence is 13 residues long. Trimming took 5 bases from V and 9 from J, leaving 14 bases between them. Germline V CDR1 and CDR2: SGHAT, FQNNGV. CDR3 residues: CASSRGTQVEQFF. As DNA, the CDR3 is TGTGCCAGCAGCCGAGGAACTCAGGTTGAGCAGTTCTTC.

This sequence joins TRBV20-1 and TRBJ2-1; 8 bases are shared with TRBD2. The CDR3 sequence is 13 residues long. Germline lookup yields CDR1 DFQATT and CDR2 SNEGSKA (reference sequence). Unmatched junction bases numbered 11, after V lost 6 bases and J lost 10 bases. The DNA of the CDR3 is TGCAGTGCGAGTCGGGGGGGACAAGGGGAGCAGTTCTTC. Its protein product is CSASRGGQGEQFF.

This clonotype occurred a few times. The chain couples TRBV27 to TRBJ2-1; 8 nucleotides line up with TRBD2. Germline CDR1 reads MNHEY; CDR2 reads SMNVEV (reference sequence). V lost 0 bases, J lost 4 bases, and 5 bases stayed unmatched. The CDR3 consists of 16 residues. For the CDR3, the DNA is TGTGCCAGCAGTTTATCTCCCGCGGGGGGATACAATGAGCAGTTCTTC. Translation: CASSLSPAGGYNEQFF.

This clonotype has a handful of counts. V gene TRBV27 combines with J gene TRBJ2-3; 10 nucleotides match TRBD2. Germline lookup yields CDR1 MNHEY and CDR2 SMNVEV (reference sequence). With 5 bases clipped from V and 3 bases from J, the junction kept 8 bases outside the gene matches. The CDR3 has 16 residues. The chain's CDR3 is CASSPHPSGSTDTQYF. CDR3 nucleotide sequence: TGTGCCAGCAGTCCCCATCCTAGCGGGAGTACAGATACGCAGTATTTT.

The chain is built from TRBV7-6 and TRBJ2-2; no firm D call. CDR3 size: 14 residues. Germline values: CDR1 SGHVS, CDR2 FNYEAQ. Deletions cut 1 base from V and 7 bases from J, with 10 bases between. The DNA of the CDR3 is TGTGCCAGCAGCTTAGAAAGGGATGGCGGGGAGCTGTTTTTT. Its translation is CASSLERDGGELFF.